This is a list of T cell receptor beta chains from one sample in a study of cytomegalovirus exposure and HLA in healthy donors. Only in-frame clones appear in the TCRdb table, and some are missing; sequencing was by immunoSEQ multiplex PCR. Recorded for this sample: 65,000 to 85,000 clones. Sequencing used PBMCs. These receptors came from a woman between 25 and 40 years old in good health and CMV-seronegative. Both conserved end residues are part of each CDR3. Each record gives: J gene, CDR3 length, V gene, D gene, CDR3 DNA, CDR3 protein. D genes are given only for firm matches.

TRBJ1-2 15 TRBV7-9 . TGTGCCAGCAGCTTAGAGGGACAACCTTTCTATGGCTACACCTTC CASSLEGQPFYGYTF
TRBJ1-2 13 TRBV5-1 . TGCGCCAGCAGCTTGGGGGGCGGGATCGGCTACACCTTC CASSLGGGIGYTF
TRBJ2-7 15 TRBV6-5 . TGTGCCAGCAGTTGGCTGGGTGGCGGCGGGAACGAGCAGTACTTC CASSWLGGGGNEQYF
TRBJ2-3 14 TRBV6-5 TRBD2 TGTGCCAGCAGTTCGGGGGGGCGGGTAGATACGCAGTATTTT CASSSGGRVDTQYF
TRBJ1-5 12 TRBV30 . TGTGCCTGGGACAGTGTAGGTCAGCCCCAGCATTTT CAWDSVGQPQHF
TRBJ2-7 14 TRBV30 TRBD1 TGTGCCTGGAGTACCCAAGAGGGGGCGAAGGAGCAGTACTTC CAWSTQEGAKEQYF
TRBJ1-1 15 TRBV18 . TGTGCCAGCTCACCAACAGGCGGCATGAACACTGAAGCTTTCTTT CASSPTGGMNTEAFF
TRBJ2-6 18 TRBV5-1 . TGCGCCAGCAGCTTACCCGGGACACCAAAGACTGGGGCCAACGTCCTGACTTTC CASSLPGTPKTGANVLTF
TRBJ2-3 15 TRBV5-6 TRBD2 TGTGCCAGCAGCTTCACTAGCGGGGGGCCCCAAGTGCAGTATTTT CASSFTSGGPQVQYF
TRBJ2-7 15 TRBV27 TRBD1 TGTGCCAGCAGTTCCCCAGGGACAGGGAACTACGAGCAGTACTTC CASSSPGTGNYEQYF
TRBJ1-5 14 TRBV29-1 TRBD1 TGCAGCGTTACTGGACAGGGGGCTAATCAGCCCCAGCATTTT CSVTGQGANQPQHF
TRBJ2-5 13 TRBV10-3 . TGTGCCATCAGGGGGACTTCTGTAGAGACCCAGTACTTC CAIRGTSVETQYF
TRBJ2-3 14 TRBV28 . TGTGCCAGCAGTCCTGCTGGGGGGTCGGATACGCAGTATTTT CASSPAGGSDTQYF
TRBJ1-6 16 TRBV19 . TGTGCCAGAGACAAGGCGACCTCCGGGAGGAATTCACCCCTCCACTTT CARDKATSGRNSPLHF
TRBJ2-7 14 TRBV7-6 . TGTGCCAGCAGCTTAGGAGCTGGGGGGTACGAGCAGTACTTC CASSLGAGGYEQYF
TRBJ1-2 15 TRBV7-8 TRBD1 TGTGCCAGCAGCGGTGGGACAGGGGTTTCCTATGGCTACACCTTC CASSGGTGVSYGYTF
TRBJ1-3 16 TRBV18 TRBD1 TGTGCCAGCTCACTACAGGGGCTCGGATACGGAAACACCATATATTTT CASSLQGLGYGNTIYF
TRBJ1-1 14 TRBV6-5 . TGTGCCAGCAGTTATAACCGGGTAACCACTGAAGCTTTCTTT CASSYNRVTTEAFF
TRBJ2-7 15 TRBV6-5 TRBD2 TGTGCCAGCAGAACGCCACTAGCGGGGGACTACGAGCAGTACTTC CASRTPLAGDYEQYF
TRBJ1-1 13 TRBV25-1 . TGTGCCAGCAGTCGCGGGATTACCACTGAAGCTTTCTTT CASSRGITTEAFF
TRBJ2-7 13 TRBV30 . TGTGCCTGGAAAGGAGACAGCTACTACGAGCAGTACTTC CAWKGDSYYEQYF
TRBJ2-2 12 TRBV30 . TGTGCCTGGACATGGGGGCCCGGGGAGCTGTTTTTT CAWTWGPGELFF
TRBJ2-2 18 TRBV19 TRBD2 TGTGCCAGTAGTCCTTGGAAGGTAGGGACTAGCGGTCCCGGGGAGCTGTTTTTT CASSPWKVGTSGPGELFF
TRBJ2-7 13 TRBV14 TRBD1 TGTGCCAGCAGGGAACAGGGGGCTAACGAGCAGTACTTC CASREQGANEQYF
TRBJ1-2 12 TRBV28 . TGTGCCAGCCGTCCCCCTAACTATGGCTACACCTTC CASRPPNYGYTF
TRBJ2-3 13 TRBV29-1 . TGCAGCGCCGTGGACAGTAGAACAGGTACGCAGTATTTT CSAVDSRTGTQYF
TRBJ1-5 16 TRBV5-5 TRBD1 TGTGCCAGCAGCTTGCAGGGGGCGCAGGTCAATCAGCCCCAGCATTTT CASSLQGAQVNQPQHF
TRBJ1-1 15 TRBV7-9 . TGTGCCAGCAGCTTTCACGCGGGGGGCCATACTGAAGCTTTCTTT CASSFHAGGHTEAFF
TRBJ1-1 11 TRBV27 . TGTGCCAGCAGACAACAGGCTGAAGCTTTCTTT CASRQQAEAFF
TRBJ1-1 13 TRBV6-5 . TGTGCCAGCAGTTACTCGAGGAACACTGAAGCTTTCTTT CASSYSRNTEAFF
TRBJ2-3 13 TRBV9 . TGTGCCAGCAGCCGGTTTAGCACAGATACGCAGTATTTT CASSRFSTDTQYF
TRBJ2-3 16 TRBV7-3 TRBD1 TGTGCCAGCAGCCCAGGGACAGGGGGGAGCACAGATACGCAGTATTTT CASSPGTGGSTDTQYF
TRBJ1-1 15 TRBV4-3 . TGCGCCAGCAGCCAAGACGAAAGGAGGAACACTGAAGATTTCTTT CASSQDERRNTEDFF
TRBJ2-2 13 TRBV10-3 TRBD2 TGTGCCACCGGGGGGGCTACCACCGGGGAGCTGTTTTTT CATGGATTGELFF
TRBJ2-5 15 TRBV19 TRBD1 TGTGCCAGTACCGACAGGGGGCAGATCCAAGAGACCCAGTACTTC CASTDRGQIQETQYF
TRBJ1-2 14 TRBV4-1 TRBD1 TGCGCCAGCAGGCGAGCAGGGGGCTGGAATGGCTACACCTTC CASRRAGGWNGYTF
TRBJ2-7 15 TRBV28 TRBD2 TGTGCCAGCAGATCGACTAGCGGGAGTCCCCACGAGCAGTACTTC CASRSTSGSPHEQYF
TRBJ1-2 14 TRBV29-1 . TGCAGCGTTGAGGTAACGGGGAACTACTATGGCTACACCTTC CSVEVTGNYYGYTF
TRBJ2-7 14 TRBV28 . TGTGCCACCCGAGCACGGGGTATAGCCTACGAGCAGTACTTC CATRARGIAYEQYF
TRBJ2-1 15 TRBV4-3 . TGCGCCAGCAGCCAAGGGAGGGGCTTTGCCAATGAGCAGTTCTTC CASSQGRGFANEQFF
TRBJ1-1 14 TRBV5-4 . TGTGCCAGCAGGCCGGGAGCCTCGAACACTGAAGCTTTCTTT CASRPGASNTEAFF
TRBJ2-1 11 TRBV30 . TGTGCCTGGTCTTTCGGGAATGAGCAGTTCTTC CAWSFGNEQFF
TRBJ2-5 12 TRBV5-1 . TGCGCCAGCAGCCTGGGTCGAGAGACCCAGTACTTC CASSLGRETQYF
TRBJ2-2 15 TRBV2 TRBD1 TGTGCCAGCATTGGGACAGGGACGGGGACCGGGGAGCTGTTTTTT CASIGTGTGTGELFF
TRBJ2-6 17 TRBV4-3 . TGCGCCAGCAGCCAAGAGTTGCGGAGCTCTGGGGCCAACGTCCTGACTTTC CASSQELRSSGANVLTF
TRBJ2-1 13 TRBV10-3 . TGTGCCATCAGACTAGATCCCTACAATGAGCAGTTCTTC CAIRLDPYNEQFF
TRBJ1-4 15 TRBV7-2 . TGTGCCAGCAGCTTAGCGACGGGGGGGCGCGAAAAACTGTTTTTT CASSLATGGREKLFF
TRBJ2-7 14 TRBV28 . TGTGCCAGCAGTTCCACGACAGTATACTACGAGCAGTACTTC CASSSTTVYYEQYF
TRBJ2-3 14 TRBV19 . TGTGCCAGTAGTAGGGGCTGGAGCACAGATACGCAGTATTTT CASSRGWSTDTQYF
TRBJ1-1 15 TRBV30 TRBD1 TGTGCCTGGAGTGCCTTCGGACAGGTAAACACTGAAGCTTTCTTT CAWSAFGQVNTEAFF
TRBJ2-7 12 TRBV13 TRBD1 TGTGCCAGCAGGGGGACAGAGTCTGAGCAGTACTTC CASRGTESEQYF
TRBJ2-1 12 TRBV7-2 TRBD1 TGTGCCAGCACCGAGACAGGGATCGAGCAGTTCTTC CASTETGIEQFF
TRBJ1-2 11 TRBV27 . TGTGCCAGCAGGGGTCCAGCGGGCTACACCTTC CASRGPAGYTF
TRBJ2-6 15 TRBV19 TRBD2 TGTGCCAGTACCCCTGGGGGGGCTGGGGCCAACGTCCTGACTTTC CASTPGGAGANVLTF
TRBJ1-3 22 TRBV5-3 . TGTGCCAGAAGCCTGAACCACTGTCGACAGCGACAACCCTGGTCCACTGGAAACACCATATATTTT CARSLNHCRQRQPWSTGNTIYF
TRBJ1-1 14 TRBV19 TRBD1 TGTGCCAGTAGACCAGGACAGGGTTGGGATGAAGCTTTCTTT CASRPGQGWDEAFF